This T cell receptor beta chain originates from a study of CD8 T cells in ankylosing spondylitis. Regarding the study as a whole: A motif of fewer than ten highly homologous TCR beta variants was seen as apparently characteristic of ankylosing spondylitis blood. Clones linked to the disease showed a CD8+ phenotype. They occurred at relatively low frequencies in peripheral blood.

On this clonotype: What it binds is unknown.

For TCR beta, libraries came from quantitative 5'-RACE with molecular barcodes. TCRdb used MiXCR to reprocess the 5' RACE reads, holding one entry per CDR3 protein. The sample gives about 160,000 distinct CDR3 sequences, about 42% of which show up once; about 15% is in the top ten. The CDR3 contains 16 residues. Germline V gene data show CDR1 as SGHVS and CDR2 as FQNEAQ. J was trimmed by 3 bases and V by 2 bases; bases with no gene match: 5. Sequenced: synovial fluid, either unsorted or a sorted T cell fraction (not recorded which). The sequence was collected from a male donor with ankylosing spondylitis. The rearrangement uses TRBV7-8 and TRBJ2-3; TRBD2 matches at 10 bases. The DNA for the CDR3 is TGTGCCAGCAGCTTACCACTAGCGGGACCAACAGATACGCAGTATTTT. It encodes CASSLPLAGPTDTQYF.